This entry concerns a single T cell receptor beta chain. Repertoires were generated with immunoSEQ multiplex PCR, while TCRdb's copy carries only in-frame clones and drops some. The sample yields under 250,000 clones, approximately 80% seen once. The sample belongs to a study of blood T cell repertoires in COVID-19. Background on the study: Researchers got acute and convalescent COVID-19 samples from the United States, Italy and Spain.

Sequenced material: peripheral blood. The TCR sequence derives from a man younger than 45 who had recovered from COVID-19.

CDR3 in DNA: TGTGCCAGCAGCCAATTCGACAGGGTGAGAGAGACCCAGTACTTC. Its translation: CASSQFDRVRETQYF. This chain joins TRBV3-1 (or the pseudogene TRBV3-2) and TRBJ2-5, with 7 bases identical to TRBD1. Losses at the gene ends were 2 bases for V and 4 bases for J; bases not matched to a gene: 7. CDR3 length equals 15 residues. CDR1 and CDR2 (germline): LGHDT, YNNKEL (reference sequence).